The rows below give T cell receptor beta chains drawn from one sample of a study of cytomegalovirus exposure and HLA in healthy donors. Produced via immunoSEQ multiplex PCR; TCRdb's table is partial and in-frame only. The repertoire has 150,000 to 200,000 clones, around 86% of them found once; the top ten carry less than 3%. Sequenced material: PBMCs. The receptors originated from a man between 18 and 35 years old in good health and CMV-seropositive. The CDR3 runs from the conserved cysteine through the conserved F or W. A D gene is named only where the DNA matches it firmly. Rows may omit the clone size; those that give it use once, few, many or a size class.

d_call j_call v_call clone_size cdr3_nt cdr3_aa
TRBD2 TRBJ2-5 TRBV29-1 - TGCAGCGTTGAAGAGAAGCGGGGGGCCAGGGAGACCCAGTACTTC CSVEEKRGARETQYF
- TRBJ2-6 TRBV6-4 - TGTGCCAGCAGTGAGGCTTCTGGGGCCAACGTCCTGACTTTC CASSEASGANVLTF
- TRBJ2-1 TRBV28 - TGTGCCAGCAGTTTAATGAGCTTCGGAGGGGATGAGCAGTTCTTC CASSLMSFGGDEQFF
- TRBJ1-1 TRBV7-2 - TGTGCCAGCAGCTTACAGGAAAGGACTGAAGCTTTCTTT CASSLQERTEAFF
TRBD2 TRBJ2-7 TRBV19 few TGTGCCAGCCAATCACTAGCGGGCTCCTACGAGCAGTACTTC CASQSLAGSYEQYF
TRBD2 TRBJ2-1 TRBV7-9 - TGTGCCAGCAGCCCCGGGACTAGCGGCAATGAGCAGTTCTTC CASSPGTSGNEQFF
- TRBJ1-2 TRBV2 - TGTGCCAGCATTTGGGACAATTCTGGCTACACCTTC CASIWDNSGYTF
- TRBJ1-5 TRBV29-1 - TGCAGCGTTGTAGAGGGAGATAGCAATCAGCCCCAGCATTTT CSVVEGDSNQPQHF
TRBD1 TRBJ1-4 TRBV27 - TGTGCCAGCAGTCGACAGGGAGGTGAAAAACTGTTTTTT CASSRQGGEKLFF
TRBD1 TRBJ1-5 TRBV19 - TGTGCCAGTAGTGGACAGGGTAGCAATCAGCCCCAGCATTTT CASSGQGSNQPQHF
TRBD2 TRBJ2-7 TRBV6-6 - TGTGCCAGCAACGGGGGGGGGAACTCCTACGAGCAGTACTTC CASNGGGNSYEQYF
- TRBJ1-1 TRBV28 - TGTGCCAGCAGTTTGGATGGAGATGAAGCTTTCTTT CASSLDGDEAFF
- TRBJ1-2 TRBV19 - TGTGCCAGTAGTATCAGGCCGGAGGGAAACTATGGCTACACCTTC CASSIRPEGNYGYTF
- TRBJ1-2 TRBV7-2 - TGTGCCAGCAGCTTAGCGAAGGGGCCTGGCTATGGCTACACCTTC CASSLAKGPGYGYTF
- TRBJ2-7 TRBV5-4 - TGTGCCAGCAGCCTAGAGAGGAGGGAGCAGTACTTC CASSLERREQYF
- TRBJ1-1 TRBV19 - TGTGCCAGTAGTATGTGGGGGGGGACTGAAGCTTTCTTT CASSMWGGTEAFF
TRBD1 TRBJ2-7 TRBV6-4 once TGTGCCAGCACCAGCGACAGGGACCCCTGTCTGTACGAGCAGTACTTC CASTSDRDPCLYEQYF
- TRBJ2-2 TRBV9 few TGTGCCAGCAGCGCAGACACCGGGGAGCTGTTTTTT CASSADTGELFF
- TRBJ2-3 TRBV7-2 - TGTGCCAGCAGCTCCCCTGCGGGGCGGGGGCGCACAGATACGCAGTATTTT CASSSPAGRGRTDTQYF
TRBD2 TRBJ2-3 TRBV7-9 - TGTGCCAGCAGCTCTAGCGGGGCAGGAGGAGATACGCAGTATTTT CASSSSGAGGDTQYF
- TRBJ2-7 TRBV11-2 - TGTGCCAGCAGCTCCCCCGATGAGGGAACCTACGAGCAGTACTTC CASSSPDEGTYEQYF
TRBD1 TRBJ1-1 TRBV6-1 - TGTGCCAGCAATAGGGACAGGGGTATGAACACTGAAGCTTTCTTT CASNRDRGMNTEAFF
- TRBJ1-1 TRBV4-2 - TGTGCCAGCAGCCAAGGACAGCCGAACACTGAAGCTTTCTTT CASSQGQPNTEAFF
- TRBJ2-7 TRBV10-3 once TGTGCCATCAGTAGACAGGACACCTCCTACGAGCAGTACTTC CAISRQDTSYEQYF
- TRBJ2-1 TRBV11-3 - TGTGCCAGCATGGTGCGTTGGGGCGCCTACAATGAGCAGTTCTTC CASMVRWGAYNEQFF
TRBD2 TRBJ2-1 TRBV5-1 - TGCGCCAGCAGCTTTCTAGCGGGAGGGAATGAGCAGTTCTTC CASSFLAGGNEQFF
TRBD2 TRBJ2-1 TRBV5-1 - TGCGCCAGCACAACAGGGGTAGCGGGGGCCAATGAGCAGTTCTTC CASTTGVAGANEQFF
TRBD1 TRBJ2-7 TRBV7-8 - TGTGCCAGCAGCACTCGACAGGGTGTCTACGAGCAGTACTTC CASSTRQGVYEQYF
- TRBJ1-2 TRBV5-1 - TGCGCCAGCAGTCTTAGAAGAACTTATGGCTACACCTTC CASSLRRTYGYTF
- TRBJ2-5 TRBV2 - TGTGCCAGCAGGTCCCCCTCTACAGGAGCAGAGACCCAGTACTTC CASRSPSTGAETQYF
- TRBJ1-1 TRBV12-5 - TGTGCTAGTGGTTTCCAGGGGAACACTGAAGCTTTCTTT CASGFQGNTEAFF
- TRBJ2-7 TRBV10-3 - TGTGCCATCAGTGGGCAGGGCGGATCCTACGAGCAGTACTTC CAISGQGGSYEQYF
- TRBJ1-2 TRBV5-5 - TGTGCCAGCGCGGAGAGGAATGACTATGGCTACACCTTC CASAERNDYGYTF
TRBD2 TRBJ2-7 TRBV28 - TGTGCCAGCAGTTCGGGCGGGAGGGCCTTTGGGTACGAGCAGTACTTC CASSSGGRAFGYEQYF
- TRBJ1-4 TRBV19 once TGTGCCAGTAGTATAGTGGGGGCGCTTGATGAAAAACTGTTTTTT CASSIVGALDEKLFF
- TRBJ2-7 TRBV18 - TGTGCCAGCTCACCTTCGGACATCACGGGGCAGTACTTC CASSPSDITGQYF
TRBD2 TRBJ2-5 TRBV9 - TGTGCCAGCAGCGTGGCGGGGGGAGAGACCCAGTACTTC CASSVAGGETQYF
TRBD1 TRBJ1-3 TRBV9 - TGTGCCAGCAGGCTGAATACAGGGGTGGCGATAGTTCTGCCCCACTCTGGAAACACCATATATTTT CASRLNTGVAIVLPHSGNTIYF
TRBD1 TRBJ1-4 TRBV5-8 few TGTGCCAGCAGCCAGGGGGAGTCGGGGAATGAAAAACTGTTTTTT CASSQGESGNEKLFF
TRBD1 TRBJ2-5 TRBV19 - TGTGCCAGTAGTGTCACAGGGGGCCAAGAGACCCAGTACTTC CASSVTGGQETQYF
TRBD2 TRBJ2-7 TRBV11-1 - TGTGCCAGCAGCCGGGATGGGCGGGAGGCCCTTTACGAGCAGTACTTC CASSRDGREALYEQYF
- TRBJ2-2 TRBV9 - TGTGCCAGCAGCCTCTCCCGGTTCACCGGGGAGCTGTTTTTT CASSLSRFTGELFF
TRBD2 TRBJ2-1 TRBV18 - TGTGCCAGCTCACCATGGGAGGGGAGGTATGGTGAGCAGTTCTTC CASSPWEGRYGEQFF